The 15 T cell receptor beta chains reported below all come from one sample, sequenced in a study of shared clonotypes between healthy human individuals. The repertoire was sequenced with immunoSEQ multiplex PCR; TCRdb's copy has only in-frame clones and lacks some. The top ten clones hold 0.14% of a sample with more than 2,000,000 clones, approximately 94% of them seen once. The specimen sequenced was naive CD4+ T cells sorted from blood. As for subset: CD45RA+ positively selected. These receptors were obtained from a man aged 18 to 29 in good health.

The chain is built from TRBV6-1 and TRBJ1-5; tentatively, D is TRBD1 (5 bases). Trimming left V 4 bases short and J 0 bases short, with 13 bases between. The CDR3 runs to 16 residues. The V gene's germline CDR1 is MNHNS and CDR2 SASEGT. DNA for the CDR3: TGTGCCAGCAGTGCTCGGGACGGTGTTAGCAATCAGCCCCAGCATTTT. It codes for CASSARDGVSNQPQHF.

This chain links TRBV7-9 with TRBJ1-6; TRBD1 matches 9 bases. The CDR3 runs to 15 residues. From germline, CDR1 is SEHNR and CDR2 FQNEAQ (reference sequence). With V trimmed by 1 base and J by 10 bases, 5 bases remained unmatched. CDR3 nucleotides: TGTGCCAGCAGCTTAGGGGGACAGGGCCTATCACCCCTCCACTTT. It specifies CASSLGGQGLSPLHF.

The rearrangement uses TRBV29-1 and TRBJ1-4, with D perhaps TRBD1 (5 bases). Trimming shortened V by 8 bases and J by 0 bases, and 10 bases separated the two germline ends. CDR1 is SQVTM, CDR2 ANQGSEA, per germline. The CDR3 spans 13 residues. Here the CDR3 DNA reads TGCAGCACGAGACAGTCAACTAATGAAAAACTGTTTTTT. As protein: CSTRQSTNEKLFF.

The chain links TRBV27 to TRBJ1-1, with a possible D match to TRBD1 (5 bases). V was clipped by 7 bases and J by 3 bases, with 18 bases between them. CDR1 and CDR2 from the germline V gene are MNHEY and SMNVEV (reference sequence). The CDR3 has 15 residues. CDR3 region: CASIVHAGIYTEAFF. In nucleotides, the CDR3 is TGTGCCAGCATCGTCCACGCAGGGATATACACTGAAGCTTTCTTT.

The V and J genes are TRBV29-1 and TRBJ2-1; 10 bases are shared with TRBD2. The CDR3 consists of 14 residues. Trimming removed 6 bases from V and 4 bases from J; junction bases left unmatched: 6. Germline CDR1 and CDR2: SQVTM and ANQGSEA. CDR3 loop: CSVRTSGDYNEQFF. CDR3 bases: TGCAGCGTAAGGACTAGCGGAGATTACAATGAGCAGTTCTTC.

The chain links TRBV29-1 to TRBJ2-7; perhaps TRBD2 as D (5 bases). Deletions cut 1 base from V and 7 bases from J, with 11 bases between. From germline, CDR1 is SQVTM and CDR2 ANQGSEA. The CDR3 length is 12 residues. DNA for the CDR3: TGCAGCGTTGAAGGCGGGCTTACAGAGCAGTACTTC. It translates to CSVEGGLTEQYF.

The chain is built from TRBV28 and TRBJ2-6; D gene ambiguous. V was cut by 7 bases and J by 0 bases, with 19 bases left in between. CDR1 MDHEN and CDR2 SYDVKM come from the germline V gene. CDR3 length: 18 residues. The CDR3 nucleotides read TGTGCCAGCACTAATAGGGCCAAATTAGGCTCTGGGGCCAACGTCCTGACTTTC. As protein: CASTNRAKLGSGANVLTF.

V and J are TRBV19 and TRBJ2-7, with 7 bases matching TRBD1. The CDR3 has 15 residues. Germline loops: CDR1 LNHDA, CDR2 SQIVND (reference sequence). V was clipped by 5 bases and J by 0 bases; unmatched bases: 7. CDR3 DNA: TGTGCCAGTAGTCTTACAGGGGATAGCTCCTACGAGCAGTACTTC. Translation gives CASSLTGDSSYEQYF.

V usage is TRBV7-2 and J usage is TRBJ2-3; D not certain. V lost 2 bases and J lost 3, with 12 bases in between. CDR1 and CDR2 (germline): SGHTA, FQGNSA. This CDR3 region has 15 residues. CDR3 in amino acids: CASSLSNVGTDTQYF. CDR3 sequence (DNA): TGTGCCAGCAGCTTATCAAATGTGGGAACAGATACGCAGTATTTT.

The CDR3 bases are TGTGCCAGCAGTTTAAGAGGGGGGGCGGCGGGCAATGAGCAGTTCTTC. Translating gives CASSLRGGAAGNEQFF. The chain joins TRBV28 to TRBJ2-1, with D perhaps TRBD2 (7 bases). The V end was cut by 2 bases, the J end by 6 bases, with 17 bases between. Germline V gene data show CDR1 as MDHEN and CDR2 as SYDVKM. The CDR3 covers 16 residues.

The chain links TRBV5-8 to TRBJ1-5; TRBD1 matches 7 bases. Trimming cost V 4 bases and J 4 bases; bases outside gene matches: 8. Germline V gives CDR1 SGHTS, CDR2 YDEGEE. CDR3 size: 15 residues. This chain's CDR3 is CASSLAQGINQPQHF. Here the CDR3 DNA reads TGTGCCAGCAGCCTGGCACAGGGGATAAATCAGCCCCAGCATTTT. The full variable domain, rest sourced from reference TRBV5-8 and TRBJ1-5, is EAGVTQSPTHLIKTRGQQATLRCSPISGHTSVYWYQQALGLGLQFLLWYDEGEERNRGNFPPRFSGRQFPNYSSELNVNALELEDSALYLCASSLAQGINQPQHFGDGTRLSIL.

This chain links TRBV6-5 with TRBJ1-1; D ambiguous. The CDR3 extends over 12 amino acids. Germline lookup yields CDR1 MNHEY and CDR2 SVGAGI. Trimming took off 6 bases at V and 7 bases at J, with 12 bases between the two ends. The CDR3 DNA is TGTGCCAGCAGCCATACATGGGATGAAGCTTTCTTT. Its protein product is CASSHTWDEAFF.

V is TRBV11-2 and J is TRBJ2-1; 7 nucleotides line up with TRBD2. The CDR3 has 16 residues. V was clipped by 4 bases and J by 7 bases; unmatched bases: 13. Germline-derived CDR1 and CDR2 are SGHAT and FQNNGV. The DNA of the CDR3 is TGTGCCAGCAGCTCCTTTGCGGGAGAGAACTTAAATGAGCAGTTCTTC. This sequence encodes CASSSFAGENLNEQFF.

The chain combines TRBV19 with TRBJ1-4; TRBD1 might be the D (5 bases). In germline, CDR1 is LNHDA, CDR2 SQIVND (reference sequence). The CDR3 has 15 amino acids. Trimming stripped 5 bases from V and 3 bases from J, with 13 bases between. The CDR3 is CASSPTWGPNEKLFF. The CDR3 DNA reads TGTGCCAGTAGTCCAACCTGGGGCCCTAATGAAAAACTGTTTTTT.

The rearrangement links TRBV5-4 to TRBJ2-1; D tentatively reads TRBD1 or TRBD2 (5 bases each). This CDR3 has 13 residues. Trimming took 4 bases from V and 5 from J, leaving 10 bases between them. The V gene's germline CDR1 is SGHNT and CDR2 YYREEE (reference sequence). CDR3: CASSRGPDNEQFF. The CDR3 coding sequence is TGTGCCAGCAGCCGGGGACCAGACAATGAGCAGTTCTTC. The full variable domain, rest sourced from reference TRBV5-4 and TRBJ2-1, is ETGVTQSPTHLIKTRGQQVTLRCSSQSGHNTVSWYQQALGQGPQFIFQYYREEENGRGNFPPRFSGLQFPNYSSELNVNALELDDSALYLCASSRGPDNEQFFGPGTRLTVL.